This paragraph reports one TCR beta chain. The antigen is not known. The germline CDR1 and CDR2 sequences are SGHRS and YFSETQ. V shed 2 bases and J 2 bases; nucleotides not matched to a gene: 6. The CDR3 loop spans 17 amino acids. This record belongs to a study of graft-versus-host responses after intestinal transplantation. Assay used: immunoSEQ multiplex PCR; TCRdb lists only in-frame clones, some missing. The sample includes roughly 99,000 clones, around 90% seen only once; the top ten take around 0.73%. Here the sequenced sample was unstimulated CD4+ T cells sorted from spleen or lymph node cells, taken before transplant. The sequence was obtained from a human donor who was the organ donor for an intestinal transplant. The V and J genes are TRBV5-1 and TRBJ2-3; 12 nucleotides agree with TRBD2. The CDR3 loop is CASSLIPSGRATDTQYF. CDR3 coding DNA: TGCGCCAGCAGCTTAATTCCTAGCGGGAGGGCCACAGATACGCAGTATTTT.